This section outlines one T cell receptor (beta chain) sequence together with its context. This entry comes from a study of blood T cell repertoires in COVID-19. Study at large: Whether acute or convalescent, the COVID-19 samples came from the United States, Italy and Spain. Nucleic acid was either cDNA or gDNA, and it came from T cells, B-cell-depleted T cells, or PBMCs.

The CDR3 is 11 amino acids. CDR1 is GTSNPN and CDR2 is SVGIG in the germline V gene (reference sequence). The V end was cut by 2 bases, the J end by 7 bases, with 8 bases between. The assay was immunoSEQ multiplex PCR, and TCRdb's table has in-frame clones only and misses some. This sample has about 150,000 clones, with roughly nine tenths found just once. The sample consisted of peripheral blood. The TCR comes from a woman aged 70-85 years with acute or convalescent COVID-19. The chain employs TRBV30 and TRBJ1-2; D not resolved. CDR3 coding DNA: TGTGCCTGGAGTTTGGAGGGTGGCTACACCTTC. This gives the protein CAWSLEGGYTF.